This T cell receptor (beta chain) was documented in a study of cytomegalovirus exposure and HLA in healthy donors. V dropped 1 base and J dropped 0 bases, with 4 bases sitting between them. The germline V gene encodes CDR1 SGHRS and CDR2 YFSETQ. The CDR3 spans 13 residues. Points from the study as a whole: Sequencing artifact likely explains a cluster of highly shared sequence variants.

Only a few counts were recorded for this clone. The target antigen is unknown. PCR amplification relied on 60 Vbeta primers (plus 13 Jbeta primers). Assay used: immunoSEQ multiplex PCR; TCRdb lists only in-frame clones, some missing. The data contain over 150,000 clones, under 90% of them singletons. The origin of this receptor is a man aged 25-45 years in good health and CMV-seropositive. The chain has TRBV5-1 and TRBJ1-1, with D unclear. The specimen sequenced was PBMCs. The CDR3 DNA sequence: TGCGCCAGCAGCTTGTCTTTGAACACTGAAGCTTTCTTT. Translated, it gives CASSLSLNTEAFF. Together with reference TRBV5-1 and TRBJ1-1, the CDR3 gives the full variable domain: KAGVTQTPRYLIKTRGQQVTLSCSPISGHRSVSWYQQTPGQGLQFLFEYFSETQRNKGNFPGRFSGRQFSNSRSEMNVSTLELGDSALYLCASSLSLNTEAFFGQGTRLTVV.